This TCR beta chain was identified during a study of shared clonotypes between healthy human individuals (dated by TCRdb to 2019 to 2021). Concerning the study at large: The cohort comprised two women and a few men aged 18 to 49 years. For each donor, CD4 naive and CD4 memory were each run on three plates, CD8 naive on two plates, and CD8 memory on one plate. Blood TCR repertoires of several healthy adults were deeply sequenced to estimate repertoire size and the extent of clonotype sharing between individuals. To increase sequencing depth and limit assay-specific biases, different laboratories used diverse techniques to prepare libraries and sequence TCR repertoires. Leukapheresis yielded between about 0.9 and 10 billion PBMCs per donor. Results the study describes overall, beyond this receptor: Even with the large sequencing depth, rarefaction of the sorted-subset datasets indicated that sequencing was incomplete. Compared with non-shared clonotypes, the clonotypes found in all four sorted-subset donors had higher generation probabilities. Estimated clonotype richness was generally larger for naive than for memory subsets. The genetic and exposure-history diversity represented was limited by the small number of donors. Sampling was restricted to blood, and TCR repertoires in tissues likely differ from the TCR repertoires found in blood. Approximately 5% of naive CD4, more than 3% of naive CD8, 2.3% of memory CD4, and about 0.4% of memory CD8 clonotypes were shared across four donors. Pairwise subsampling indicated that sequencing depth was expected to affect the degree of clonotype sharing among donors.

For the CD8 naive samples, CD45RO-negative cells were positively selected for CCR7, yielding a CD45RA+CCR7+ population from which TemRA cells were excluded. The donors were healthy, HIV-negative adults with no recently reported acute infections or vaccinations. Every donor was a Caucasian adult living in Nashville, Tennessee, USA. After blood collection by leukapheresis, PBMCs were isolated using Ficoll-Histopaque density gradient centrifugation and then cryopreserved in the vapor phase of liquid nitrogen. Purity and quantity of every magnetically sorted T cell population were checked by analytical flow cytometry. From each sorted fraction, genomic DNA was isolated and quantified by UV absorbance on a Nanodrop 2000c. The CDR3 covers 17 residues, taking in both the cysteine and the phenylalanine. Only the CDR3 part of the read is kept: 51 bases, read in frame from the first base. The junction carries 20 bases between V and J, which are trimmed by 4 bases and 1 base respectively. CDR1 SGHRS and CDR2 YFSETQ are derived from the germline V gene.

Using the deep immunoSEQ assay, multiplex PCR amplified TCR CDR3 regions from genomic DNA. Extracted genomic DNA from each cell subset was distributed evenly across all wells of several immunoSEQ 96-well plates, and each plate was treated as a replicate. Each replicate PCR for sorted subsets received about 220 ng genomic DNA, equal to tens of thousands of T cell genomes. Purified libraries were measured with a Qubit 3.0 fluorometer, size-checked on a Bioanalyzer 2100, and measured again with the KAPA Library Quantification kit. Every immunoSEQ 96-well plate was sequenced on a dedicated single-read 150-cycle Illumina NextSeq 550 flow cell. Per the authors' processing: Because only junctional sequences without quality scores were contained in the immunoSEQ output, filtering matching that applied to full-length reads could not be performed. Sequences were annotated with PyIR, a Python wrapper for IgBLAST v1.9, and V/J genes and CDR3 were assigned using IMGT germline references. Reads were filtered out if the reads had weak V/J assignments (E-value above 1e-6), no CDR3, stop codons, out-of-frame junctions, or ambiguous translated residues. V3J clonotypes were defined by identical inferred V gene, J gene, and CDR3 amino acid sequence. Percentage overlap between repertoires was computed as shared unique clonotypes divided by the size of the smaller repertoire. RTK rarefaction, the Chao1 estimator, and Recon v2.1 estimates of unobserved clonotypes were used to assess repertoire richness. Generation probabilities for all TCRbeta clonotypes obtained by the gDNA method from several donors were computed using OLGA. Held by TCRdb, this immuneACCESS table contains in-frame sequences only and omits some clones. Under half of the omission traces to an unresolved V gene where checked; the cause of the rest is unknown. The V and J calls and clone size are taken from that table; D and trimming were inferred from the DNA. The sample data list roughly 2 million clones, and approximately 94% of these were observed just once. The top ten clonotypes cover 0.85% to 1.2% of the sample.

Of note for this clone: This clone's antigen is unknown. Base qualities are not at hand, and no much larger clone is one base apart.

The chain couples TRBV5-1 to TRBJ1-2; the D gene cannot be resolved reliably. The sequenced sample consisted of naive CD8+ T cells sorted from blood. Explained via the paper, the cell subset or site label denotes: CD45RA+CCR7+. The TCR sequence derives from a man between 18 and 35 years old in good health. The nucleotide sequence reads TGCGCCAGCAGCGAGGATGCACGACCCACATATAACTATGGCTACACCTTC. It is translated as CASSEDARPTYNYGYTF.